This T cell receptor (beta chain) was found in a study of blood T cell repertoires in COVID-19 (dated by TCRdb to the early 2020s). In terms of the full investigation: Samples covering the acute and convalescent phases of COVID-19 were provided by collaborators in the United States, Italy and Spain. Sample metadata almost always included a de-identified subject ID, COVID-19 status, age in years and sex. A freely available public database, intended as a resource for researchers studying the immune response to SARS-CoV-2, is where the repertoires were released. Subjects who had been exposed to COVID-19, were actively infected with it, or had recovered from it provided the deeply sampled blood TCRbeta repertoires that made up the dataset. Samples were obtained from the ongoing ImmuneRACE study (first 160 participants) and from roughly 1,300 subjects provided by 6 global collaborators. Where available, HLA class I and class II types were obtained from metadata supplied by the sample provider rather than from assay-based typing. The prospective study material was composed of cDNA or gDNA derived from T cells, B-cell-depleted T cells, or PBMCs.

In regard to this clone: Its antigen is still unknown. Base qualities are not at hand, and no much larger clone is one base apart.

The paper's findings and limits, for the study overall: Clinical and demographic metadata were provided uncurated, with the amount varying by source and participant.

V sheds 4 bases and J sheds 6 bases, leaving 18 bases between their ends. Counted from cysteine to phenylalanine, this CDR3 has 15 amino acids. Of the read, only the CDR3 DNA is kept; its 45 bases are in frame from base 1. The germline V gene yields LGHNA for CDR1 and YSLEER for CDR2. In the prospective study, participants were about 18 to 95 years old, resided in about two dozen geographic areas of the United States, and were enrolled through a virtual design. In the prospective study, cohorts were assigned on the basis of participant-reported clinical history obtained from a screening survey and a study questionnaire. Recovered participants in ImmuneRACE Cohort 3 were defined by two consecutive negative NP/OP PCR tests, clearance by a healthcare professional, or resolution of symptoms. In the prospective study, mobile phlebotomists collected whole blood, serum and a nasopharyngeal or oropharyngeal swab from each participant. Prospective study participants could optionally give additional blood draws and questionnaires over an approximately two-month period. Before DNA extraction, prospective study blood samples were shipped either frozen or at room temperature.

The immunoSEQ Assay, a bias-controlled multiplex PCR, was used to amplify TCRbeta CDR3 regions from genomic DNA. As for the original processing: The number of nucleated cells in each sample was estimated from the amplification of reference gene primers within the assay. Sequence reads were collapsed and filtered to measure the absolute abundance of every unique TCRbeta CDR3 rearrangement. For each sample, productive Simpson clonality was calculated as the square root of Simpson's diversity index across productive rearrangements. The table was pulled from immuneACCESS by TCRdb, which kept in-frame rearrangements only. Such tables lose some clones; where checked, under half of the loss comes from unresolved V genes, and the rest has no known cause. The V and J calls and the clone size are those of that table, but D and trimming were determined from the DNA. Present in this sample are approximately 230,000 clones, roughly 89% of which were seen just once. 3.5% to 4.5% of the sample is taken by the ten largest.

Here the chain combines TRBV4-3 and TRBJ1-1; the D segment cannot be called with confidence. The receptor was derived from a woman in her twenties or thirties who had recovered from COVID-19. The sequenced sample consisted of PBMCs or T cells enriched from blood (not recorded which). The CDR3 region: CASSPWLGNGAEAFF. DNA sequence: TGCGCCAGCAGCCCTTGGCTGGGTAACGGGGCTGAAGCTTTCTTT.